Listed below are T cell receptor beta chains from one sample, sequenced in a study of T cells in localized non-small cell lung cancer. Measured with immunoSEQ multiplex PCR; TCRdb has only the in-frame clones, and not every one. The repertoire holds about 74,000 clones, less than 85% seen once, with 1% to 1.5% in the top ten. Specimen: peripheral blood, collected before any cancer treatment. The receptors come from an older female donor with stage I lung adenocarcinoma. Each CDR3 is given with its conserved first and last residue.

j_call: TRBJ2-2
v_call: TRBV10-2
cdr3_aa: CASNLDINTGELFF

j_call: TRBJ1-2
v_call: TRBV9
cdr3_aa: CASSVSVQGERSNYGYTF

j_call: TRBJ2-1
v_call: TRBV5-1
cdr3_aa: CASSLAWEAEQFF

j_call: TRBJ2-3
v_call: TRBV7-9
cdr3_aa: CASSLGLDLSTDTQYF

j_call: TRBJ1-5
v_call: TRBV27
cdr3_aa: CASSLRRDSNQPQHF

j_call: TRBJ1-1
v_call: TRBV6-1
cdr3_aa: CASSEASTGGLAFF

j_call: TRBJ2-7
v_call: TRBV5-1
cdr3_aa: CASSLTGTREYEQYF

j_call: TRBJ2-3
v_call: TRBV2
cdr3_aa: CASSGDRGPDTQYF

j_call: TRBJ1-2
v_call: TRBV5-1
cdr3_aa: CASRAYTGTSGYTF

j_call: TRBJ2-7
v_call: TRBV7-9
cdr3_aa: CASSSSGTGTGEQYF

j_call: TRBJ2-3
v_call: TRBV7-2
cdr3_aa: CASSLGILPRDTQYF

j_call: TRBJ1-2
v_call: TRBV7-2
cdr3_aa: CASSGRTGGIYGYTF

j_call: TRBJ1-1
v_call: TRBV7-3
cdr3_aa: CASSLRILRTSRGLDTEAFF

j_call: TRBJ2-2
v_call: TRBV4-2
cdr3_aa: CASSHLLRRNAGELFF

j_call: TRBJ2-1
v_call: TRBV9
cdr3_aa: CASSTRTSGRWDEQFF

j_call: TRBJ1-2
v_call: TRBV4-2
cdr3_aa: CASSQDPLWTSITF

j_call: TRBJ2-7
v_call: TRBV28
cdr3_aa: CASSPNAGEGLEQYF

j_call: TRBJ2-3
v_call: TRBV7-9
cdr3_aa: CASSSQGISTDTQYF

j_call: TRBJ1-3
v_call: TRBV5-6
cdr3_aa: CATSLDGGSLSGNTIYF

j_call: TRBJ2-1
v_call: TRBV2
cdr3_aa: CASRGDSNNEQFF

j_call: TRBJ1-1
v_call: TRBV5-5
cdr3_aa: CASSLTGSPEAFF

j_call: TRBJ2-7
v_call: TRBV18
cdr3_aa: CASSGTSGGANEQYF

j_call: TRBJ1-1
v_call: TRBV7-3
cdr3_aa: CASSITRDTEAFF

j_call: TRBJ1-1
v_call: TRBV28
cdr3_aa: CASRPLLDRGGGAFF

j_call: TRBJ2-2
v_call: TRBV27
cdr3_aa: CASSLSTGPHTGELFF

j_call: TRBJ2-7
v_call: TRBV4-2
cdr3_aa: CASSQGAGGPDEQYF

j_call: TRBJ2-7
v_call: TRBV6-5
cdr3_aa: CASSSPSPPQGHEQYF

j_call: TRBJ1-2
v_call: TRBV18
cdr3_aa: CASSPPGRTNYGYTF

j_call: TRBJ2-7
v_call: TRBV15
cdr3_aa: CATRQTGPLYEQYF

j_call: TRBJ1-4
v_call: TRBV18
cdr3_aa: CASSPWIPTNEKLFF

j_call: TRBJ1-2
v_call: TRBV2
cdr3_aa: CASRNQGLVLGPSGYTF

j_call: TRBJ1-1
v_call: TRBV7-2
cdr3_aa: CASSSRSWDTEAFF

j_call: TRBJ2-3
v_call: TRBV7-3
cdr3_aa: CASSTGLAGLTDTQYF

j_call: TRBJ1-2
v_call: TRBV18
cdr3_aa: CASSPEPPPLGDYGYTF

j_call: TRBJ1-2
v_call: TRBV19
cdr3_aa: CASNYGRTVGYTF

j_call: TRBJ2-1
v_call: TRBV15
cdr3_aa: CATSRVGGSQYNEQFF

j_call: TRBJ2-7
v_call: TRBV7-6
cdr3_aa: CASSLLGDSYEQYF

j_call: TRBJ1-3
v_call: TRBV25-1
cdr3_aa: CASSSDRVPGNTIYF

j_call: TRBJ1-2
v_call: TRBV4-1
cdr3_aa: CASSQEPGAVRGYTF

j_call: TRBJ1-1
v_call: TRBV5-8
cdr3_aa: CASSLTGETEAFF

j_call: TRBJ1-1
v_call: TRBV7-2
cdr3_aa: CASSPRGQGTTEAFF

j_call: TRBJ2-7
v_call: TRBV9
cdr3_aa: CARRTSDSYEQYF

j_call: TRBJ2-7
v_call: TRBV10-3
cdr3_aa: CATGLADRSYEQYF

j_call: TRBJ2-3
v_call: TRBV6-5
cdr3_aa: CASSYSFGGRGDTQYF

j_call: TRBJ2-7
v_call: TRBV7-9
cdr3_aa: CASSLPISSYEQYF